The 21 T cell receptor beta chains listed next were all sequenced from one sample in a study of cytomegalovirus exposure and HLA in healthy donors. A multiplex PCR was run with 60 Vbeta primers and 13 Jbeta primers. TCRdb's table, derived via immunoSEQ multiplex PCR, lists solely in-frame clones and lacks some. The sample contains around 140,000 clones, 75% to 85% of which appear only once. Specimen: PBMCs. These receptors originate from a female donor in good health and CMV-seropositive.

The gene calls are TRBV29-1 and TRBJ2-7, with D perhaps TRBD1 (8 bases). The length of the CDR3 is 15 residues. Trimming removed 4 bases at V and 0 bases at J, with 16 bases between. Per the germline V gene, CDR1 is SQVTM and CDR2 is ANQGSEA. The CDR3 here is CSVGGGQDNSYEQYF. For the CDR3, the DNA is TGCAGCGTTGGGGGGGGACAGGATAACTCCTACGAGCAGTACTTC.

The chain joins TRBV5-1 to TRBJ1-2; D unclear. This CDR3 comprises 15 residues. Germline CDR1 and CDR2: SGHRS and YFSETQ. Trimming removed 5 bases from V and 0 bases from J, with 14 bases in between. CDR3 region: CASRTGPEANYGYTF. The CDR3 region has the DNA TGCGCCAGCAGGACTGGCCCAGAAGCTAACTATGGCTACACCTTC.

The V and J genes are TRBV9 and TRBJ2-1; possible D gene TRBD2, 6 bases. Trimming cost V 3 bases and J 2 bases, with 15 bases left between them. The CDR3 spans 16 residues. CDR1 and CDR2 from the germline V gene are SGDLS and YYNGEE. DNA for the CDR3: TGTGCCAGCAGCGCCGCCTCTAGCGCTCCCTACAATGAGCAGTTCTTC. Protein sequence: CASSAASSAPYNEQFF.

There are a few counts of this clone. The sample contains more than one DNA sequence encoding this CDR3. CDR3 residues: CASSLRGNTEAFF. CDR3 coding DNA: TGTGCCAGCAGCTTACGGGGGAACACTGAAGCTTTCTTT. The rearrangement joins TRBV11-2 to TRBJ1-1; D unclear. Germline V gene lookup returns CDR1 SGHAT and CDR2 FQNNGV. V was shortened by 2 bases and J by 1 base, with 5 bases between the two germline ends. This CDR3 is 13 amino acids long.

This chain joins TRBV29-1 and TRBJ2-2; D unclear. Germline lookup yields CDR1 SQVTM and CDR2 ANQGSEA. CDR3 length equals 11 residues. V lost 7 bases and J lost 4, with 7 bases in between. The CDR3: CSARSTGELFF. The DNA for the CDR3 is TGCAGCGCCCGGAGCACCGGGGAGCTGTTTTTT.

The rearrangement joins TRBV11-2 to TRBJ2-7, with D perhaps TRBD1 (6 bases). Germline V gene lookup returns CDR1 SGHAT and CDR2 FQNNGV. V lost 5 bases and J 2 bases, leaving 19 bases between the germline ends. This CDR3 region has 16 residues. This CDR3 reads CASSRTGLRPTYEQYF. The CDR3, as DNA: TGTGCCAGCAGCAGAACAGGGCTCCGACCAACCTACGAGCAGTACTTC.

The chain carries TRBV28 and TRBJ1-6; D might be TRBD1 (6 bases). This CDR3 spans 14 amino acids. V lost 5 bases and J lost 5, with 10 bases in between. The germline gives CDR1 MDHEN, CDR2 SYDVKM. In DNA form, the CDR3 reads TGTGCCAGCAGTACCGGACAGCATAATTCACCCCTCCACTTT. It yields the protein CASSTGQHNSPLHF. Together with reference TRBV28 and TRBJ1-6, the CDR3 gives the full variable domain: DVKVTQSSRYLVKRTGEKVFLECVQDMDHENMFWYRQDPGLGLRLIYFSYDVKMKEKGDIPEGYSVSREKKERFSLILESASTNQTSMYLCASSTGQHNSPLHFGNGTRLTVT.

The chain combines TRBV5-3 with TRBJ2-3; 7 nucleotides align to TRBD2. TRBV5-3 is flagged as an ORF with uncertain function. The junction had 6 bases not matched to a gene; V was cut back by 0 bases and J by 2 bases. There are 16 residues in the CDR3. This chain's CDR3 is CARSLDQAGSTDTQYF. In DNA form, the CDR3 reads TGTGCCAGAAGCTTGGACCAAGCGGGATCCACAGATACGCAGTATTTT.

This clone was detected only a few times. V gene TRBV18 combines with J gene TRBJ1-6, with D hard to call. Looked up from germline, CDR1 is KGHSH and CDR2 is LQKENI. The CDR3 runs 15 residues. V dropped 2 bases and J dropped 10 bases, with 15 bases sitting between them. The CDR3 loop reads CASSPVSSSGSPLHF. The CDR3, as DNA: TGTGCCAGCTCACCAGTGTCGTCCAGCGGCTCACCCCTCCACTTT.

V gene TRBV11-2 combines with J gene TRBJ1-3, with D possibly matching TRBD1 (5 bases). Germline CDR1 SGHAT, CDR2 FQNNGV. The CDR3 consists of 11 residues. Trimming cost V 5 bases and J 8 bases, with 7 bases left between them. CDR3 sequence (DNA): TGTGCCAGCAGCCCGGGGGACACCATATATTTT. Translation: CASSPGDTIYF. The whole variable domain, remainder taken from reference TRBV11-2 and TRBJ1-3, is EAGVAQSPRYKIIEKRQSVAFWCNPISGHATLYWYQQILGQGPKLLIQFQNNGVVDDSQLPKDRFSAERLKGVDSTLKIQPAKLEDSAVYLCASSPGDTIYFGEGSWLTVV.

The chain has TRBV6-5 and TRBJ2-3; the match to TRBD1 covers 9 bases. The CDR3 covers 14 residues. With V trimmed by 4 bases and J by 4 bases, 3 bases remained unmatched. Germline V gene data show CDR1 as MNHEY and CDR2 as SVGAGI. The CDR3 is CASSWGQGSDTQYF. The CDR3 DNA reads TGTGCCAGCAGTTGGGGACAGGGTTCAGATACGCAGTATTTT.

The rearrangement uses TRBV13 and TRBJ1-2, with 9 positions matching TRBD1. Losses at the gene ends were 9 bases for V and 6 bases for J; bases not matched to a gene: 8. The CDR3 is made up of 13 amino acids. CDR1 and CDR2 from the germline V gene are PRHDT and FYEKMQ (reference sequence). DNA of the CDR3: TGTGCCAGTTTTTCGGACAGGGGAGATGGCTACACCTTC. Protein product: CASFSDRGDGYTF.

V and J are TRBV19 and TRBJ1-1; perhaps TRBD1 as D (5 bases). The CDR3 has 15 amino acids. The germline V and J ends were trimmed by 5 bases and 4 bases, with 17 bases remaining between them. Germline V gene lookup returns CDR1 LNHDA and CDR2 SQIVND (reference sequence). The DNA of the CDR3 is TGTGCCAGTAGTCCCTCTATGGGGGAGGGCACTGAAGCTTTCTTT. It encodes CASSPSMGEGTEAFF.

There are a few counts of this clone. The chain couples TRBV6-1 to TRBJ2-3, with TRBD2 matching over 10 bases. V lost 0 bases and J lost 0; bases outside the gene matches: 9. Germline V gives CDR1 MNHNS, CDR2 SASEGT. CDR3 length: 19 amino acids. The CDR3 loop reads CASSEALAGGLTSTDTQYF. The DNA of the CDR3 is TGTGCCAGCAGTGAAGCGTTAGCGGGGGGACTGACTAGCACAGATACGCAGTATTTT.

The chain is built from TRBV20-1 and TRBJ2-3; no definite D call. V was pared by 4 bases and J by 6 bases, with 8 bases between. Germline loops: CDR1 DFQATT, CDR2 SNEGSKA (reference sequence). This CDR3 has 11 amino acids. CDR3 nucleotides: TGCAGTGCTATGCGGCGCGATACGCAGTATTTT. This sequence encodes CSAMRRDTQYF.

The rearrangement joins TRBV5-1 to TRBJ2-7; TRBD1 agrees at 9 bases. CDR1 and CDR2 (germline): SGHRS, YFSETQ. The CDR3 is 14 amino acids. Losses at the gene ends were 0 bases for V and 6 bases for J; bases not matched to a gene: 4. This CDR3 is CASSLATGGGEQYF. CDR3 DNA sequence: TGCGCCAGCAGCTTGGCGACAGGGGGAGGCGAGCAGTACTTC.

The J gene is TRBJ2-3, the V gene TRBV7-9, with D perhaps TRBD2 (6 bases). The CDR3 loop spans 15 amino acids. CDR1 is SEHNR, CDR2 FQNEAQ, per germline (reference sequence). The germline V and J ends were trimmed by 5 bases and 0 bases, with 12 bases remaining between them. Written as DNA, the CDR3 is TGTGCCAGCAGCCCCTTAGCGGTAAGCACAGATACGCAGTATTTT. It specifies CASSPLAVSTDTQYF.

CDR3: CASSYGGLVNNEQFF. CDR3 nucleotide sequence: TGTGCCAGCAGTTACGGGGGACTTGTAAACAATGAGCAGTTCTTC. The rearrangement joins TRBV6-5 to TRBJ2-1, with D maybe TRBD2 (6 bases). Trimming left V 2 bases short and J 5 bases short, with 13 bases between. The CDR3 covers 15 residues. CDR1 and CDR2 (germline): MNHEY, SVGAGI.

The chain joins TRBV30 to TRBJ2-1; 10 positions match TRBD2. Germline V gene sequence: CDR1 GTSNPN, CDR2 SVGIG (reference sequence). The CDR3 is 16 amino acids. J lost 3 bases, V lost 7 bases, and 12 bases had no gene match. CDR3 nucleotides: TGTGCCTCTAGAGGTTCTAGCGGGAGACTCTACAATGAGCAGTTCTTC. Its translation is CASRGSSGRLYNEQFF.

The chain couples TRBV5-4 to TRBJ2-5; 11 nucleotides line up with TRBD2. V shed 0 bases, J shed 1 base, and the junction held 5 bases outside the gene matches. Germline CDR1 and CDR2: SGHNT and YYREEE (reference sequence). This CDR3 has 17 amino acids. The CDR3 region has the DNA TGTGCCAGCAGCTTGGGTCGACTAGCGGGATTCCAAGAGACCCAGTACTTC. Encoded protein: CASSLGRLAGFQETQYF.

This chain connects TRBV7-2 to TRBJ1-1, with D unclear. The germline V gene has CDR1 SGHTA and CDR2 FQGNSA. The CDR3 loop spans 15 amino acids. Trimming cost V 2 bases and J 1 base, with 11 bases left between them. In DNA form, the CDR3 reads TGTGCCAGCAGCTTAAGAGGGCCACCGAACACTGAAGCTTTCTTT. This gives the protein CASSLRGPPNTEAFF.